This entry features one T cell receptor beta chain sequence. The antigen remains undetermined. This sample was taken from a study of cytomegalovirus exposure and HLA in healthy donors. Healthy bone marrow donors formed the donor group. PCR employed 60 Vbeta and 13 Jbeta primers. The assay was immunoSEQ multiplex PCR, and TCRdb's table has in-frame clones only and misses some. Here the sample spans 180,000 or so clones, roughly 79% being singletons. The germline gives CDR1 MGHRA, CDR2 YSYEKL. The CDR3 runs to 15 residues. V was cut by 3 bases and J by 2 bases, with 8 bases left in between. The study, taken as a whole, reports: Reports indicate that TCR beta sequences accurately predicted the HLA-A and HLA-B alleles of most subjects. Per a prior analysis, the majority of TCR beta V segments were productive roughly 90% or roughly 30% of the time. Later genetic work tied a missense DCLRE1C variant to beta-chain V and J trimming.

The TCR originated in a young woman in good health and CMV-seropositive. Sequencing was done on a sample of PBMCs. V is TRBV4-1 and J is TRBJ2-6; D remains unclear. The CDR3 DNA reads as TGCGCCAGCAGCCAGGTCGCGACTGGGGCCAACGTCCTGACTTTC. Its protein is CASSQVATGANVLTF.